The 21 T cell receptor beta chains below all came from one sample that was sequenced in a study of blood T cells in healthy people across ages. It was with a sample-barcoded 5' primer and a J-beta primer mix that a second PCR of roughly 6 to 12 cycles was run. Each CDR3 protein is one row after TCRdb ran MiXCR on the 5' RACE reads. Here the sample spans just over 800,000 distinct CDR3 sequences, about 59% being singletons. The sequenced sample was blood. The receptors shown here come from a young man in good health.

The chain carries TRBV29-1 and TRBJ1-5; 7 positions match TRBD1. Unmatched junction bases numbered 5, after V lost 6 bases and J lost 3 bases. The CDR3 has 13 amino acids. Germline values: CDR1 SQVTM, CDR2 ANQGSEA. CDR3 region: CSVTDRDNQPQHF. The CDR3 DNA follows: TGCAGCGTGACCGACAGGGACAATCAGCCCCAGCATTTT. Combining the CDR3 with reference TRBV29-1 and TRBJ1-5 gives the whole variable domain SAVISQKPSRDICQRGTSLTIQCQVDSQVTMMFWYRQQPGQSLTLIATANQGSEATYESGFVIDKFPISRPNLTFSTLTVSNMSPEDSSIYLCSVTDRDNQPQHFGDGTRLSIL.

The chain combines TRBV3-1 with TRBJ2-1, with TRBD2 identical over 12 bases. The germline gives CDR1 LGHDT, CDR2 YNNKEL (reference sequence). The V and J ends lost 4 bases and 4 bases, in that order; junction bases with no gene match: 5. The CDR3 length is 16 residues. CDR3 DNA sequence: TGTGCCAGCAGCCGACTAGCGGGGGTTGGATACAATGAGCAGTTCTTC. It codes for CASSRLAGVGYNEQFF.

The chain employs TRBV4-1 and TRBJ2-7, with 11 bases identical to TRBD2. The CDR3 sequence is 14 residues long. The V and J ends lost 5 bases and 10 bases, in that order; junction bases with no gene match: 10. Germline V gene data show CDR1 as MGHRA and CDR2 as YSYEKL. CDR3 sequence (DNA): TGCGCCAGCAGCTTCGGGACTAGCGGCAGGGCCCAGTACTTC. Translation gives CASSFGTSGRAQYF.

V usage is TRBV4-3 and J usage is TRBJ2-5; D remains ambiguous. Matching the DNA end better, TRBJ2-7 makes the J call doubtful. Germline CDR1 and CDR2: LGHNA and YSLEER. This CDR3 comprises 14 residues. CDR3 nucleotide sequence: TGCGCCAGCAGCCAAGGCTCCATCCACTACGAGCAGTACTTC. This codes for CASSQGSIHYEQYF.

This clonotype appeared a few times. The chain is built from TRBV5-1 and TRBJ2-5; maybe TRBD1 (6 bases). V lost 3 bases, J lost 2 bases, and 14 bases lay in between. Looked up from germline, CDR1 is SGHRS and CDR2 is YFSETQ. The CDR3 runs to 15 residues. The DNA for the CDR3 is TGCGCCAGCAGCTGGAGGCCAGGGGTTCAAGAGACCCAGTACTTC. Encoded protein: CASSWRPGVQETQYF.

The genes are TRBV5-1 and TRBJ2-3; TRBD2 agrees at 9 bases. The V gene end was trimmed by 5 bases and the J gene end by 4 bases; junction bases not matched to a gene: 11. The CDR3 loop spans 16 amino acids. CDR1 is SGHRS and CDR2 is YFSETQ in the germline V gene. DNA of the CDR3: TGCGCCAGCAGTCCCCAGGCGGGGGGGAGGGCAGATACGCAGTATTTT. Translating it yields CASSPQAGGRADTQYF.

The chain has TRBV27 and TRBJ1-6; D is unresolved. Germline assignment: CDR1 MNHEY and CDR2 SMNVEV (reference sequence). V lost 6 bases, J lost 6 bases, and 12 bases lay in between. The CDR3 loop spans 14 amino acids. CDR3: CASREDWSNSPLHF. CDR3 nucleotide sequence: TGTGCCAGCAGGGAGGATTGGTCTAATTCACCCCTCCACTTT.

This chain links TRBV6-6 with TRBJ1-2; the D gene is possibly TRBD1 (5 bases). The CDR3 is made up of 12 amino acids. The germline V and J ends were trimmed by 7 bases and 8 bases, with 14 bases remaining between them. From germline, CDR1 is MNHNY and CDR2 SVGAGI (reference sequence). The CDR3 DNA reads TGTGCCAGCACGAATCAGGGATTCGGCTACACCTTC. Its translation is CASTNQGFGYTF.

The CDR3 loop is CASSPQNPGSDEQYF. The CDR3 DNA is TGTGCCAGCTCCCCCCAGAACCCGGGTAGCGACGAGCAGTACTTC. V gene TRBV5-6 combines with J gene TRBJ2-7, with a possible D match to TRBD2 (5 bases). The ends were cut back, 7 bases at V and 5 bases at J, with 22 bases in the middle. This CDR3 is 15 amino acids long. Germline CDR1 and CDR2: SGHDT and YYEEEE.

This clonotype was seen a single time. The chain has TRBV2 and TRBJ2-5, with D possibly being TRBD1 (6 bases). Trimming took 5 bases from V and 1 from J, leaving 8 bases between them. The germline CDR1 and CDR2 sequences are SNHLY and FYNNEI. The CDR3 spans 13 residues. The DNA of the CDR3 is TGTGCCAGCAGTTGGGACACCCAAGAGACCCAGTACTTC. Protein sequence: CASSWDTQETQYF.

The chain links TRBV7-2 to TRBJ2-1, with D maybe TRBD1 (5 bases). CDR3 length: 14 amino acids. V was pared by 0 bases and J by 10 bases, with 13 bases between. Germline V gene data show CDR1 as SGHTA and CDR2 as FQGNSA. This CDR3 is CASSLAQGAREQFF. The CDR3, as DNA: TGTGCCAGCAGCTTAGCGCAGGGCGCGCGGGAGCAGTTCTTC.

The chain carries TRBV9 and TRBJ2-1; D gene ambiguous. V lost 8 bases, J lost 3 bases, and 12 bases lay in between. The CDR3 contains 13 residues. The germline V gene has CDR1 SGDLS and CDR2 YYNGEE. In DNA form, the CDR3 reads TGTGCCAGTCCTAACCGGCACTACAATGAGCAGTTCTTC. Its translation is CASPNRHYNEQFF.

The count of this clonotype is one. The chain couples TRBV29-1 to TRBJ1-2; D uncertain. V was trimmed by 5 bases and J by 4 bases, leaving 14 bases between them. Per germline, CDR1 SQVTM and CDR2 ANQGSEA. The CDR3 extends over 13 amino acids. The CDR3 sequence is CSVHGGKSYGYTF. In DNA form, the CDR3 reads TGCAGCGTTCATGGAGGGAAGAGCTATGGCTACACCTTC.

The rearrangement joins TRBV9 to TRBJ2-7, with 8 positions matching TRBD2. Looked up from germline, CDR1 is SGDLS and CDR2 is YYNGEE. Germline trimming cut 0 bases from V and 0 bases from J; bases unmatched to any gene: 5. The CDR3 sequence is 16 residues long. The CDR3 DNA follows: TGTGCCAGCAGCGTAGCTTGGAGCGGGAGCTCCTACGAGCAGTACTTC. It encodes CASSVAWSGSSYEQYF.

This chain joins TRBV5-8 and TRBJ2-7, with 11 bases that match TRBD2. The CDR3 runs to 17 residues. Looked up from germline, CDR1 is SGHTS and CDR2 is YDEGEE. V was clipped by 4 bases and J by 0 bases; unmatched bases: 9. The CDR3 spells CASSLGLADWSSYEQYF. The CDR3 DNA reads as TGTGCCAGCAGCCTGGGACTAGCGGACTGGAGCTCCTACGAGCAGTACTTC.

The V gene is TRBV3-1, the J gene TRBJ2-5; D unclear. The J call may be faulty, since TRBJ2-7 better matches the DNA end. CDR1 and CDR2 from the germline V gene are LGHDT and YNNKEL (reference sequence). This CDR3 is 12 amino acids long. In DNA, the CDR3 is TGTGCCAGCAGCCAAGGGTGGTCCGAGCAGTACTTC. Amino acid sequence: CASSQGWSEQYF.

This clonotype showed up just a few times. This chain joins TRBV13 and TRBJ2-1; D possibly corresponds to TRBD2 (6 bases). Trimming shortened V by 5 bases and J by 8 bases, and 16 bases separated the two germline ends. The CDR3 extends over 14 amino acids. CDR1 is PRHDT and CDR2 is FYEKMQ in the germline V gene (reference sequence). The CDR3 is CASSARLVPDEQFF. For the CDR3, the DNA is TGTGCCAGCAGCGCCCGACTAGTGCCCGATGAGCAGTTCTTC.

This clonotype was counted between two and nine times. The J gene is TRBJ1-2, the V gene TRBV7-2, with a weak D call TRBD1 (6 bases). The CDR3 totals 15 residues. The ends were cut back, 4 bases at V and 6 bases at J, with 18 bases in the middle. Germline CDR1 and CDR2: SGHTA and FQGNSA. CDR3: CASSWGHGEMDGYTF. CDR3 bases: TGTGCCAGCAGCTGGGGGCACGGGGAAATGGATGGCTACACCTTC.

CDR3 DNA: TGTGCCAGCAGCTTAGGACTGCTCCCGGGCAATGAGCAGTTCTTC. Its protein product is CASSLGLLPGNEQFF. This chain uses TRBV7-2 with TRBJ2-1; D uncertain. Looked up from germline, CDR1 is SGHTA and CDR2 is FQGNSA. This CDR3 has 15 amino acids. V lost 1 base and J lost 6, with 13 bases in between. Combining the CDR3 with reference TRBV7-2 and TRBJ2-1 gives the whole variable domain GAGVSQSPSNKVTEKGKDVELRCDPISGHTALYWYRQSLGQGLEFLIYFQGNSAPDKSGLPSDRFSAERTGGSVSTLTIQRTQQEDSAVYLCASSLGLLPGNEQFFGPGTRLTVL.

The CDR3 region has the DNA TGTGCCAGCAGTGGGGCGATGGGCTACGAGCAGTACTTC. Its translation: CASSGAMGYEQYF. The rearrangement uses TRBV6-1 and TRBJ2-7; the D is unclear. This CDR3 contains 13 residues. CDR1 is MNHNS, CDR2 SASEGT, per germline. The V end was cut by 4 bases, the J end by 3 bases, with 10 bases between.

The chain joins TRBV7-3 to TRBJ2-1; no firm D call. The DNA end favors TRBJ2-7, so the J call may be wrong. There are 12 residues in the CDR3. Germline loops: CDR1 SGHTA, CDR2 FQGTGA. The CDR3 here is CASGVGYNEQYF. The DNA of the CDR3 is TGTGCCAGCGGCGTTGGCTACAATGAGCAGTACTTC.